The 31 T cell receptor beta chains presented below share a single source sample, sequenced in a study of identical twins. MiXCR, run by TCRdb on the 5' RACE reads, gives a single entry per CDR3 protein. In the table there are 350,000 to 600,000 distinct CDR3 sequences, around 14% of which are singletons. The same data also contributed to another study, on yellow fever vaccine responses in identical twins.

The sample consisted of CD4+ T cells sorted from blood. These receptors originate from a woman younger than 30 in good health.

The rearrangement uses TRBV12-3 or TRBV12-4 and TRBJ2-2, with 10 bases fitting TRBD1. V shed 2 bases, J shed 4 bases, and the junction held 1 base outside the gene matches. CDR3 size: 15 residues. CDR3 DNA sequence: TGTGCCAGCAGTTTAAGACAGGGGGCCACCGGGGAGCTGTTTTTT. This encodes CASSLRQGATGELFF.

This clonotype showed up many times. V usage is TRBV6-5 and J usage is TRBJ2-1, with D perhaps TRBD2 (5 bases). The germline gives CDR1 MNHEY, CDR2 SVGAGI. V lost 0 bases, J lost 4 bases, and 7 bases lay in between. The CDR3 totals 14 residues. The CDR3 DNA reads TGTGCCAGCAGTTACTCAACGGGGTACAATGAGCAGTTCTTC. Encoded protein: CASSYSTGYNEQFF.

This clonotype occurred a few times. The chain recombines TRBV10-3 with TRBJ2-3; TRBD2 aligns across 10 bases. The V gene's germline CDR1 is ENHRY and CDR2 SYGVKD. V dropped 5 bases and J dropped 0; count of bases not matched to a gene: 5. The CDR3 sequence is 16 residues long. CDR3 bases: TGTGCCATCAGTCCGACTAGCGGGCGTAGCACAGATACGCAGTATTTT. It encodes CAISPTSGRSTDTQYF.

The CDR3 DNA reads as TGTGCCAGCAGCCTTGGGGCAGGTCTCACAGATACGCAGTATTTT. Protein: CASSLGAGLTDTQYF. The rearrangement uses TRBV12-3 or TRBV12-4 and TRBJ2-3, with a tentative D call TRBD1 (5 bases). Trimming shortened V by 6 bases and J by 2 bases, and 15 bases separated the two germline ends. The CDR3 is 15 residues long.

V is TRBV12-3 or TRBV12-4 and J is TRBJ2-7; D call uncertain. This CDR3 has 14 residues. The V and J ends lost 3 bases and 6 bases respectively, with 15 bases between them. CDR3 residues: CASSLASLSAEQYF. DNA of the CDR3: TGTGCCAGCAGTTTGGCCTCGTTGAGCGCCGAGCAGTACTTC.

This clonotype was observed at least ten times. Here the CDR3 DNA reads TGTGCCAGCAGTCGCCGGACTGAAGCTTTCTTT. Translation gives CASSRRTEAFF. The chain has TRBV12-3 or TRBV12-4 and TRBJ1-1; D not resolved. The length of the CDR3 is 11 residues. V was pared by 5 bases and J by 5 bases, with 6 bases between.

J is TRBJ1-5 and V is TRBV2; D is unclear. This CDR3 is built from 12 residues. V was trimmed by 7 bases and J by 3 bases, leaving 7 bases between them. Germline CDR1 reads SNHLY; CDR2 reads FYNNEI. The DNA for the CDR3 is TGTGCCAGCACGAACAACAATCAGCCCCAGCATTTT. This encodes CASTNNNQPQHF.

This clonotype was observed a handful of times. The V call is TRBV11-2, the J call TRBJ2-1; TRBD1 matches at 9 bases. Losses at the gene ends were 1 base for V and 4 bases for J; bases not matched to a gene: 5. The CDR3 runs to 16 residues. Germline CDR1 and CDR2: SGHAT and FQNNGV. The CDR3 DNA follows: TGTGCCAGCAGCTTAGGCGGGACAGGGCATTACAATGAGCAGTTCTTC. It is translated as CASSLGGTGHYNEQFF.

This clonotype was detected only a few times. The chain couples TRBV5-5 to TRBJ2-1; 8 bases agree with TRBD1. The CDR3 covers 15 residues. Germline V CDR1 and CDR2: SGHKS, YYEKEE (reference sequence). V gave up 5 bases and J gave up 4 bases; unmatched junction bases: 8. The CDR3 protein is CASRAGGSEYNEQFF. The CDR3 DNA follows: TGTGCCAGCAGGGCAGGGGGCTCGGAGTACAATGAGCAGTTCTTC.

This clonotype was observed a handful of times. The chain has TRBV29-1 and TRBJ1-2, with TRBD1 matching over 8 bases. V lost 4 bases, J lost 3 bases, and 1 base stayed unmatched. The CDR3 is 12 amino acids. CDR1 SQVTM and CDR2 ANQGSEA come from the germline V gene. The CDR3 DNA sequence: TGCAGCGTTGCAGGGGGCGACTATGGCTACACCTTC. Its translation is CSVAGGDYGYTF.

This clonotype was seen more than once but under ten times. This chain joins TRBV28 and TRBJ1-3, with D unclear. The CDR3 has 14 amino acids. Deletions cut 8 bases from V and 0 bases from J, with 11 bases between. Germline V gene lookup returns CDR1 MDHEN and CDR2 SYDVKM. DNA for the CDR3: TGTGCCAGCCACGGTCCGTTCTCTGGAAACACCATATATTTT. It specifies CASHGPFSGNTIYF.

The chain employs TRBV18 and TRBJ1-1; D unresolved. The CDR3 runs to 11 residues. Trimming stripped 6 bases from V and 11 bases from J, with 13 bases between. Germline V gives CDR1 KGHSH, CDR2 LQKENI. CDR3 region: CASSSVEGAFF. CDR3 bases: TGTGCCAGCTCCTCTGTGGAGGGCGCTTTCTTT.

This clonotype came up a few times. V usage is TRBV3-1 and J usage is TRBJ2-2; D perhaps matches TRBD2 (5 bases). The CDR3 runs 16 residues. Germline V gene lookup returns CDR1 LGHDT and CDR2 YNNKEL (reference sequence). The V gene lost 6 bases and the J gene lost 5 bases, with 19 bases spanning the gap. The CDR3 loop is CASSLRWPTGTGELFF. CDR3 sequence (DNA): TGTGCCAGCAGTCTAAGGTGGCCCACGGGGACCGGGGAGCTGTTTTTT.

Many counts were recorded for this clonotype. J is TRBJ1-3 and V is TRBV25-1; D is ambiguous. The germline gives CDR1 MGHDK, CDR2 SYGVNS. This CDR3 is built from 13 residues. Trimming stripped 1 base from V and 5 bases from J, with 6 bases between. CDR3 region: CASSESGRNTIYF. DNA for the CDR3: TGTGCCAGCAGTGAATCAGGCCGAAACACCATATATTTT.

The V and J genes are TRBV29-1 and TRBJ2-1, with unresolved D. The CDR3 runs to 11 residues. Trimming cost V 3 bases and J 5 bases, with 5 bases left between them. Germline V gene data show CDR1 as SQVTM and CDR2 as ANQGSEA. The CDR3 is CSVDYHNEQFF. The CDR3 nucleotides are TGCAGCGTTGACTACCACAATGAGCAGTTCTTC.

The chain recombines TRBV19 with TRBJ2-1; D perhaps matches TRBD1 (5 bases). Germline lookup yields CDR1 LNHDA and CDR2 SQIVND (reference sequence). Trimming pared 4 bases from V and 6 bases from J, leaving 13 bases between. This CDR3 has 14 residues. The CDR3 coding sequence is TGTGCCAGTAGTAGACTGGGGCTGGGCAATGAGCAGTTCTTC. Its translation is CASSRLGLGNEQFF.

This clonotype came up many times. V usage is TRBV9 and J usage is TRBJ2-1; tentative D call: TRBD2 (7 bases). V lost 0 bases and J lost 2, with 9 bases in between. The CDR3 has 15 amino acids. CDR1 and CDR2 (germline): SGDLS, YYNGEE. The CDR3 loop reads CASSVGGGPYNEQFF. In DNA, the CDR3 is TGTGCCAGCAGCGTAGGCGGGGGCCCCTACAATGAGCAGTTCTTC.

The genes are TRBV5-1 and TRBJ1-1, with a weak D call TRBD1 (5 bases). V lost 1 base and J lost 1, with 8 bases in between. Germline CDR1 is SGHRS and CDR2 is YFSETQ. This CDR3 spans 14 amino acids. CDR3 sequence (DNA): TGCGCCAGCAGCTTGCGGGGGGAGAACACTGAAGCTTTCTTT. It codes for CASSLRGENTEAFF. Combining the CDR3 with reference TRBV5-1 and TRBJ1-1 gives the whole variable domain KAGVTQTPRYLIKTRGQQVTLSCSPISGHRSVSWYQQTPGQGLQFLFEYFSETQRNKGNFPGRFSGRQFSNSRSEMNVSTLELGDSALYLCASSLRGENTEAFFGQGTRLTVV.

The rearrangement links TRBV29-1 to TRBJ2-1; the D gene is possibly TRBD2 (6 bases). Germline loops: CDR1 SQVTM, CDR2 ANQGSEA. V shed 2 bases and J shed 9 bases, with 26 bases lying between them. The length of the CDR3 is 17 residues. CDR3 in DNA: TGCAGCGTTGAAAAGCCTCGGGACTCCCTGCGATCCCTTGAGCAGTTCTTC. Residues: CSVEKPRDSLRSLEQFF.

This clonotype was found a few times. The genes are TRBV11-2 and TRBJ2-1, with TRBD2 identical over 10 bases. This CDR3 has 18 amino acids. V was clipped by 5 bases and J by 7 bases; unmatched bases: 17. Per the germline V gene, CDR1 is SGHAT and CDR2 is FQNNGV. For the CDR3, the DNA is TGTGCCAGCAGCCCCGTCCCCAAGACTAGCGGGTGGAGGAATGAGCAGTTCTTC. Translated, it gives CASSPVPKTSGWRNEQFF.

This clonotype was observed many times. V usage is TRBV6-5 and J usage is TRBJ2-3; perhaps TRBD2 as D (5 bases). Germline CDR1 MNHEY, CDR2 SVGAGI. This CDR3 spans 17 amino acids. The ends were cut back, 2 bases at V and 2 bases at J, with 17 bases in the middle. For the CDR3, the DNA is TGTGCCAGCAGTTACCCCTCGGAGGTCAGGAACACAGATACGCAGTATTTT. Translating it yields CASSYPSEVRNTDTQYF.

The V gene is TRBV5-6, the J gene TRBJ2-3, with TRBD2 identical over 8 bases. Germline lookup yields CDR1 SGHDT and CDR2 YYEEEE. This CDR3 has 16 amino acids. With V trimmed by 4 bases and J by 4 bases, 11 bases remained unmatched. The CDR3 DNA reads TGTGCCAGCAGCCACAACGTGGCGGGAGGACCAGATACGCAGTATTTT. Protein: CASSHNVAGGPDTQYF.

This clonotype was detected a few times. The chain carries TRBV6-1 and TRBJ2-1; TRBD2 is a possible D gene (6 bases). The CDR3 has 14 amino acids. With 6 bases removed from V and 13 bases from J, the gap between germline ends came to 22 bases. CDR1 MNHNS and CDR2 SASEGT come from the germline V gene. CDR3 in DNA: TGTGCCAGCAGCCCAAGGGACTCCCCAGCCCCTCAGTTCTTC. This gives the protein CASSPRDSPAPQFF.

The rearrangement uses TRBV29-1 and TRBJ1-1; D not certain. The germline V gene has CDR1 SQVTM and CDR2 ANQGSEA. V lost 4 bases and J lost 3, with 9 bases in between. This CDR3 has 12 residues. The CDR3 reads CSVGPRDTEAFF. The CDR3 DNA is TGCAGCGTTGGGCCCAGAGACACTGAAGCTTTCTTT.

This clonotype was picked up a small number of times. The chain couples TRBV5-6 to TRBJ2-2; D remains ambiguous. This CDR3 spans 15 amino acids. Trimming removed 2 bases at V and 1 base at J, with 9 bases between. Germline V lookup: CDR1 SGHDT, CDR2 YYEEEE. The chain's CDR3 is CASSLPGLNTGELFF. CDR3 bases: TGTGCCAGCAGCTTACCCGGATTGAACACCGGGGAGCTGTTTTTT.

This clonotype was picked up many times. The chain uses TRBV7-2 and TRBJ2-7; maybe TRBD2 (6 bases). CDR1 is SGHTA and CDR2 is FQGNSA in the germline V gene. The CDR3 loop spans 14 amino acids. V was pared by 4 bases and J by 2 bases, with 12 bases between. Written as DNA, the CDR3 is TGTGCCAGCAGCTCGCGGGATCGGACCTACGAGCAGTACTTC. It codes for CASSSRDRTYEQYF.

The chain uses TRBV6-1 and TRBJ1-5, with D hard to call. The CDR3 length is 14 residues. Germline values: CDR1 MNHNS, CDR2 SASEGT. V gave up 1 base and J gave up 3 bases, with 7 bases separating them. In DNA form, the CDR3 reads TGTGCCAGCAGTGAAGGCCGGGTCAATCAGCCCCAGCATTTT. Amino acid sequence: CASSEGRVNQPQHF.

This clonotype was seen repeatedly, ten times or more. The J gene is TRBJ2-1, the V gene TRBV12-5; TRBD2 agrees at 11 bases. Trimming removed 6 bases from V and 0 bases from J; junction bases left unmatched: 4. CDR3 size: 16 residues. The germline CDR1 and CDR2 sequences are LGHNT and FRNRAP. The CDR3 sequence: CASGIGLAGSYNEQFF. For the CDR3, the DNA is TGTGCTAGTGGAATCGGACTAGCGGGCTCCTACAATGAGCAGTTCTTC. The entire variable domain, with the rest obtained from reference TRBV12-5 and TRBJ2-1, is as follows: DARVTQTPRHKVTEMGQEVTMRCQPILGHNTVFWYRQTMMQGLELLAYFRNRAPLDDSGMPKDRFSAEMPDATLATLKIQPSEPRDSAVYFCASGIGLAGSYNEQFFGPGTRLTVL.

This clonotype was detected many times. The chain joins TRBV12-3 or TRBV12-4 to TRBJ2-7; maybe TRBD2 (6 bases). The CDR3 has 14 residues. The germline V and J ends were trimmed by 6 bases and 1 base, with 13 bases remaining between them. DNA for the CDR3: TGTGCCAGCAGCTCAATTGCGGGGTCCTACGAGCAGTACTTC. Translation gives CASSSIAGSYEQYF.

V gene TRBV6-1 combines with J gene TRBJ1-1; the D gene is possibly TRBD1 (5 bases). This CDR3 is built from 12 residues. Germline CDR1 and CDR2: MNHNS and SASEGT. Trimming took 7 bases from V and 1 from J, leaving 7 bases between them. The CDR3 is CASNQGNTEAFF. The CDR3 bases are TGTGCCAGCAACCAGGGGAACACTGAAGCTTTCTTT.

This clonotype was seen a few times. The V gene is TRBV6-1, the J gene TRBJ1-2; no clear D gene. The germline V gene has CDR1 MNHNS and CDR2 SASEGT. The germline V and J ends were trimmed by 4 bases and 0 bases, with 9 bases remaining between them. The CDR3 sequence is 14 residues long. The CDR3, as DNA: TGTGCCAGCAGTGTAGTCGGGACTAACTATGGCTACACCTTC. Residues: CASSVVGTNYGYTF.